The clone carrying this T cell receptor beta chain has a handful of counts. Its antigen is not known. These data come from a study of identical twins. General observations from the study: There were fewer insertions in abundant cord blood beta clonotypes, but memory repertoires showed no such pattern.

TCRdb passed the 5' RACE reads through MiXCR, listing each CDR3 protein once. The sample carries roughly 540,000 distinct CDR3 sequences, 20% to 25% recorded once. CDR1 is KGHSH, CDR2 LQKENI, per germline. The CDR3 has 15 amino acids. V was pared by 6 bases and J by 6 bases, with 8 bases of the junction left unmatched. This sample was also put to use in a study of T cells expressing NK-cell markers. Per that study: Among eight sequenced donors, seven carried HCMV seropositivity while one was seronegative. Dominant NKG2C+ clonotypes accounted for about 1.0-7.0% of CD8+ T cells in six or seven donors.

This clonotype originated in a woman aged 18-29 years in good health. The sample consisted of CD4+ T cells sorted from blood. The chain combines TRBV18 with TRBJ2-1, with TRBD1 matching over 10 bases. In nucleotides, the CDR3 is TGTGCCAGCTCTGTCCGGGACAGGGGCCTCAATGAGCAGTTCTTC. It encodes CASSVRDRGLNEQFF.